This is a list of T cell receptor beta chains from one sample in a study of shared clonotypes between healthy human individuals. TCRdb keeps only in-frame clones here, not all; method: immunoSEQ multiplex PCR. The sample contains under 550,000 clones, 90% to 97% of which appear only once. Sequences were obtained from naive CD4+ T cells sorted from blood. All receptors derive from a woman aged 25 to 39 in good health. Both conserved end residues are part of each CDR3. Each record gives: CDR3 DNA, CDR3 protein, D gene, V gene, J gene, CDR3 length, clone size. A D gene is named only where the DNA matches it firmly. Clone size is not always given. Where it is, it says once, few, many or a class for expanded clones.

CDR3nt: TGTGCCAGCAGTTTAGGTCGGCGGTCCGATTGGAACGGCTACACCTTC
CDR3aa: CASSLGRRSDWNGYTF
d_gene: NA
v_gene: TRBV28
j_gene: TRBJ1-2
len: 16
abundance: NA

CDR3nt: TGTGCCAGCGCCTCATGGAACTATGGCTACACCTTC
CDR3aa: CASASWNYGYTF
d_gene: NA
v_gene: TRBV28
j_gene: TRBJ1-2
len: 12
abundance: NA

CDR3nt: TGTGCCAGCAGCCTTGGGACTCCCTACGAGCAGTACTTC
CDR3aa: CASSLGTPYEQYF
d_gene: NA
v_gene: TRBV7-2
j_gene: TRBJ2-7
len: 13
abundance: NA

CDR3nt: TGTGCCAGCAGCTTCGAACCGGGACGGAAAGAGACCCAGTACTTC
CDR3aa: CASSFEPGRKETQYF
d_gene: NA
v_gene: TRBV5-4
j_gene: TRBJ2-5
len: 15
abundance: NA

CDR3nt: TGCGCCAGCAGCGTGGACAGGGATCTCGACGAGCAGTACTTC
CDR3aa: CASSVDRDLDEQYF
d_gene: TRBD1
v_gene: TRBV5-1
j_gene: TRBJ2-7
len: 14
abundance: NA

CDR3nt: TGTGCCAGTAGCAGCTTCGGACTTTTAATCCAAGAGACCCAGTACTTC
CDR3aa: CASSSFGLLIQETQYF
d_gene: NA
v_gene: TRBV19
j_gene: TRBJ2-5
len: 16
abundance: NA

CDR3nt: TGTGCCAGCAGCCTGGGAGATTTTAGGGCCCTCCACTTT
CDR3aa: CASSLGDFRALHF
d_gene: NA
v_gene: TRBV28
j_gene: TRBJ1-6
len: 13
abundance: NA

CDR3nt: TGTGCCAGCAGTTGGATCGAAACTGAAGCTTTCTTT
CDR3aa: CASSWIETEAFF
d_gene: NA
v_gene: TRBV28
j_gene: TRBJ1-1
len: 12
abundance: NA

CDR3nt: TGTGCCAGCAGTTTAGGACAGTCAAGAGAGGCCCAGTACTTC
CDR3aa: CASSLGQSREAQYF
d_gene: NA
v_gene: TRBV28
j_gene: TRBJ2-5
len: 14
abundance: NA

CDR3nt: TGTGCCAGCAGGATCCGGGACAGCAACTACGAGCAGTACTTC
CDR3aa: CASRIRDSNYEQYF
d_gene: TRBD1
v_gene: TRBV28
j_gene: TRBJ2-7
len: 14
abundance: NA

CDR3nt: TGTGCCAGCAGCTCAGGGAGGACAAACACCGGGGAGCTGTTTTTT
CDR3aa: CASSSGRTNTGELFF
d_gene: NA
v_gene: TRBV7-9
j_gene: TRBJ2-2
len: 15
abundance: NA

CDR3nt: TGCGCCAGCAGTGCCCCGGGACAGGTACGAGAGCAGTTCTTC
CDR3aa: CASSAPGQVREQFF
d_gene: TRBD1
v_gene: TRBV10-2
j_gene: TRBJ2-1
len: 14
abundance: NA

CDR3nt: TGTGCCAGCAGTTATGAGGGAGGGCGGGAGTATACGCAGTATTTT
CDR3aa: CASSYEGGREYTQYF
d_gene: TRBD2
v_gene: TRBV6-6
j_gene: TRBJ2-3
len: 15
abundance: NA

CDR3nt: TGTGCCAGCAGAGGGGGGAACACTGAAGCTTTCTTT
CDR3aa: CASRGGNTEAFF
d_gene: NA
v_gene: TRBV2
j_gene: TRBJ1-1
len: 12
abundance: NA

CDR3nt: TGTGCCAGCAGTTTATACAGGCACACTGAAGCTTTCTTT
CDR3aa: CASSLYRHTEAFF
d_gene: NA
v_gene: TRBV27
j_gene: TRBJ1-1
len: 13
abundance: NA

CDR3nt: TGTGCCAGCTCACCGCGGACAGTCAAGGTCACAGATACGCAGTATTTT
CDR3aa: CASSPRTVKVTDTQYF
d_gene: NA
v_gene: TRBV18
j_gene: TRBJ2-3
len: 16
abundance: NA

CDR3nt: TGCAGTGGCTCCAGGGGGCGCGCAGCTTTCTTT
CDR3aa: CSGSRGRAAFF
d_gene: TRBD1
v_gene: TRBV20-1
j_gene: TRBJ1-1
len: 11
abundance: NA

CDR3nt: TGCGCCAGCAGTTTCGCTAGCGGAACCTACGAGCAGTACTTC
CDR3aa: CASSFASGTYEQYF
d_gene: TRBD2
v_gene: TRBV5-1
j_gene: TRBJ2-7
len: 14
abundance: NA

CDR3nt: TGTGCCAGCAGCCTATGGACAGGGGCCCAAGAGACCCAGTACTTC
CDR3aa: CASSLWTGAQETQYF
d_gene: TRBD1
v_gene: TRBV11-3
j_gene: TRBJ2-5
len: 15
abundance: NA

CDR3nt: TGTGCCAGCAGTGACCAGGGGTTCAACTATGGCTACACCTTC
CDR3aa: CASSDQGFNYGYTF
d_gene: NA
v_gene: TRBV6-1
j_gene: TRBJ1-2
len: 14
abundance: NA

CDR3nt: TGTGCCAGCAGCCTCGCCGGGACTTTTGCCTACGAGCAGTACTTC
CDR3aa: CASSLAGTFAYEQYF
d_gene: NA
v_gene: TRBV6-5
j_gene: TRBJ2-7
len: 15
abundance: NA

CDR3nt: TGTGCCAGTAGCCAAACTAGCGGGCGGGAAGATGAGCAGTTCTTC
CDR3aa: CASSQTSGREDEQFF
d_gene: TRBD2
v_gene: TRBV19
j_gene: TRBJ2-1
len: 15
abundance: NA

CDR3nt: TGTGCCAGTAGTATGAGGGTCGGGACCACCTCCTACGAGCAGTACTTC
CDR3aa: CASSMRVGTTSYEQYF
d_gene: NA
v_gene: TRBV19
j_gene: TRBJ2-7
len: 16
abundance: NA

CDR3nt: TGCAGCGTTGCTGGGGGAACCGGGGAGCTGTTTTTT
CDR3aa: CSVAGGTGELFF
d_gene: NA
v_gene: TRBV29-1
j_gene: TRBJ2-2
len: 12
abundance: NA

CDR3nt: TGTGCCAGCAGTCCACTAGCGGGTAGTGGTCAGACCCAGTACTTC
CDR3aa: CASSPLAGSGQTQYF
d_gene: TRBD2
v_gene: TRBV6-5
j_gene: TRBJ2-5
len: 15
abundance: NA

CDR3nt: TGTGCCAGCACCAGTTTGGCGCAGAGTTTCTCTGGAAACACCATATATTTT
CDR3aa: CASTSLAQSFSGNTIYF
d_gene: NA
v_gene: TRBV28
j_gene: TRBJ1-3
len: 17
abundance: NA

CDR3nt: TGCGCCAGCAGCTTGGTTGGTGGGCAAGGGGGAAACACCATATATTTT
CDR3aa: CASSLVGGQGGNTIYF
d_gene: NA
v_gene: TRBV5-1
j_gene: TRBJ1-3
len: 16
abundance: NA

CDR3nt: TGCGCCAGCAGCTTGGGAACAGGGGGCTCGAACTATGGCTACACCTTC
CDR3aa: CASSLGTGGSNYGYTF
d_gene: TRBD1
v_gene: TRBV5-1
j_gene: TRBJ1-2
len: 16
abundance: NA

CDR3nt: TGCGCCAGCAGCCCTAGGACGGTGAACACTGAAGCTTTCTTT
CDR3aa: CASSPRTVNTEAFF
d_gene: NA
v_gene: TRBV4-1
j_gene: TRBJ1-1
len: 14
abundance: NA

CDR3nt: TGTGCCAGCAGCCAAGTGCAGGAGCTGTTTTTT
CDR3aa: CASSQVQELFF
d_gene: NA
v_gene: TRBV14
j_gene: TRBJ2-2
len: 11
abundance: NA

CDR3nt: TGTGCCAGCAGGGATACTAGCGGGGGCTCCTACGAGCAGTACTTC
CDR3aa: CASRDTSGGSYEQYF
d_gene: TRBD2
v_gene: TRBV2
j_gene: TRBJ2-7
len: 15
abundance: NA

CDR3nt: TGTGCCAGCAGCTTAAATTACGAGCAGTACTTC
CDR3aa: CASSLNYEQYF
d_gene: NA
v_gene: TRBV11-1
j_gene: TRBJ2-7
len: 11
abundance: NA

CDR3nt: TGTGCCAGCAAGACCCAGGGGGCAAGCACCGGGGAGCTGTTTTTT
CDR3aa: CASKTQGASTGELFF
d_gene: TRBD1
v_gene: TRBV2
j_gene: TRBJ2-2
len: 15
abundance: NA

CDR3nt: TGTGCCAGCAGCCTGACACAGGGGGCGGAAGGCTACACCTTC
CDR3aa: CASSLTQGAEGYTF
d_gene: TRBD1
v_gene: TRBV11-2
j_gene: TRBJ1-2
len: 14
abundance: NA

CDR3nt: TGTGCCAGCAGCCAAGAGTACCAGGGCGTGGGAGCTTTCTTT
CDR3aa: CASSQEYQGVGAFF
d_gene: NA
v_gene: TRBV4-2
j_gene: TRBJ1-1
len: 14
abundance: once

CDR3nt: TGTGCCAGTAATCCACAGGGGTATGGCAATCAGCCCCAGCATTTT
CDR3aa: CASNPQGYGNQPQHF
d_gene: TRBD1
v_gene: TRBV19
j_gene: TRBJ1-5
len: 15
abundance: NA

CDR3nt: TGTGCCAGCAGTGAAGAGGTCGGCGGTTGGTCTGGAAACACCATATATTTT
CDR3aa: CASSEEVGGWSGNTIYF
d_gene: NA
v_gene: TRBV2
j_gene: TRBJ1-3
len: 17
abundance: NA

CDR3nt: TGCGCCAGCAGTAGAGACAGGGGAGGCGAGCAGTACTTC
CDR3aa: CASSRDRGGEQYF
d_gene: TRBD1
v_gene: TRBV5-1
j_gene: TRBJ2-7
len: 13
abundance: NA

CDR3nt: TGCGCCAGCAGCCTACCCTCCGGGACAGCGAACACTGAAGCTTTCTTT
CDR3aa: CASSLPSGTANTEAFF
d_gene: TRBD1
v_gene: TRBV5-1
j_gene: TRBJ1-1
len: 16
abundance: NA

CDR3nt: TGTGCCAGCAGCCCGCGGTCGGGCCACAGCTCCTACAATGAGCAGTTCTTC
CDR3aa: CASSPRSGHSSYNEQFF
d_gene: NA
v_gene: TRBV14
j_gene: TRBJ2-1
len: 17
abundance: NA

CDR3nt: TGCGCCAGCAGCCTTACAGGGGGTAACTATGGCTACACCTTC
CDR3aa: CASSLTGGNYGYTF
d_gene: TRBD1
v_gene: TRBV4-1
j_gene: TRBJ1-2
len: 14
abundance: NA

CDR3nt: TGTGCCAGCAGTCCACGACAGGGGAGTAGGTGGGCCCAGCATTTT
CDR3aa: CASSPRQGSRWAQHF
d_gene: TRBD1
v_gene: TRBV28
j_gene: TRBJ1-5
len: 15
abundance: NA

CDR3nt: TGTGCCAGCAGTTCCCCAATCAACAGGGGATCTGGCTACACCTTC
CDR3aa: CASSSPINRGSGYTF
d_gene: TRBD1
v_gene: TRBV28
j_gene: TRBJ1-2
len: 15
abundance: NA

CDR3nt: TGTGCCAGCAGCTTAGGTGGTGTACAGAGGTCCTACGAGCAGTACTTC
CDR3aa: CASSLGGVQRSYEQYF
d_gene: NA
v_gene: TRBV7-2
j_gene: TRBJ2-7
len: 16
abundance: NA

CDR3nt: TGTGCCAGCAGTCCCCCCCAGGAGGTGAGCGAGCAGTACTTC
CDR3aa: CASSPPQEVSEQYF
d_gene: NA
v_gene: TRBV28
j_gene: TRBJ2-7
len: 14
abundance: NA

CDR3nt: TGTGCCAGCAGCCAAGATCGATCTTCAGTTGGGGCAGGGGGCAGCATTCAGTACTTC
CDR3aa: CASSQDRSSVGAGGSIQYF
d_gene: TRBD1
v_gene: TRBV4-2
j_gene: TRBJ2-4
len: 19
abundance: NA

CDR3nt: TGCGCCAGCAGCTTGATCGTACGGAGCCTCCCCGGGGAGCTGTTTTTT
CDR3aa: CASSLIVRSLPGELFF
d_gene: NA
v_gene: TRBV5-1
j_gene: TRBJ2-2
len: 16
abundance: NA

CDR3nt: TGTGCCAGCAGTTACGGGCAGGCCGATGAAAAACTGTTTTTT
CDR3aa: CASSYGQADEKLFF
d_gene: NA
v_gene: TRBV6-5
j_gene: TRBJ1-4
len: 14
abundance: NA

CDR3nt: TGTGCCACCAGCCTTACAGGGGGCAATCAGCCCCAGCATTTT
CDR3aa: CATSLTGGNQPQHF
d_gene: TRBD1
v_gene: TRBV15
j_gene: TRBJ1-5
len: 14
abundance: NA

CDR3nt: TGTGCCACCAGCCTTGAAAGGGTCGGCTACGAGCAGTACTTC
CDR3aa: CATSLERVGYEQYF
d_gene: NA
v_gene: TRBV15
j_gene: TRBJ2-7
len: 14
abundance: NA

CDR3nt: TGTGCCAGCTCACCACCATCGGGACTAGCGGGAGATGAGCAGTTCTTC
CDR3aa: CASSPPSGLAGDEQFF
d_gene: TRBD2
v_gene: TRBV18
j_gene: TRBJ2-1
len: 16
abundance: NA

CDR3nt: TGTGCCAGCAGACCCAGGGACGGGACTAATGAAAAACTGTTTTTT
CDR3aa: CASRPRDGTNEKLFF
d_gene: NA
v_gene: TRBV2
j_gene: TRBJ1-4
len: 15
abundance: NA

CDR3nt: TGTGCCAGCAGCTTTACTAGCGGAGCCTACGAGCAGTACTTC
CDR3aa: CASSFTSGAYEQYF
d_gene: TRBD2
v_gene: TRBV5-5
j_gene: TRBJ2-7
len: 14
abundance: NA

CDR3nt: TGTGCCAGCAGTTCCACAGGGGGTTCTTTCTACGAGCAGTACTTC
CDR3aa: CASSSTGGSFYEQYF
d_gene: TRBD1
v_gene: TRBV7-9
j_gene: TRBJ2-7
len: 15
abundance: NA